This T cell receptor beta chain is drawn from a study of shared clonotypes between healthy human individuals. This CDR3 region has 14 residues. Trimming stripped 0 bases from V and 6 bases from J, with 9 bases between. Findings of the study overall: Clonotypes which were not shared had lower generation probabilities than clonotypes that all four donors shared.

With regard to this clone: Its antigen is unidentified.

Using immunoSEQ multiplex PCR, the repertoire was profiled, and TCRdb retains in-frame clones only, with some absent. The sample shows about 2,500,000 clones, 85% to 95% of them seen only once. The TCR was taken from a man aged 18 to 30 in good health. This chain connects TRBV23-1 to TRBJ1-5; no firm D call. TRBV23-1 is recorded as an ORF, its role being uncertain. Source material: naive CD4+ T cells sorted from blood. The subset: CD45RA+ positively selected. This chain's CDR3 is CASSQSGGSQPQHF. Here the CDR3 DNA reads TGCGCCAGCAGTCAATCGGGCGGGAGTCAGCCCCAGCATTTT.